The 18 T cell receptor beta chains reported below all come from one sample, sequenced in a study of blood T cell repertoires in COVID-19. Using immunoSEQ multiplex PCR, the repertoire was profiled, and TCRdb retains in-frame clones only, with some absent. Here the sample spans some 320,000 clones, approximately 90% being singletons. The specimen was peripheral blood. All receptors derive from a woman under 40 who had recovered from COVID-19.

As concerns this clone: The sample contains more than one DNA sequence encoding this CDR3. The chain employs TRBV10-3 and TRBJ2-7; 9 bases align to TRBD2. The CDR3 loop spans 14 amino acids. Trimming took 0 bases from V and 3 from J; bases not matched to a gene: 0. CDR1 is ENHRY and CDR2 is SYGVKD in the germline V gene. The CDR3 is CAISESAGGYEQYF. The CDR3 bases are TGTGCCATCAGTGAGTCAGCGGGGGGCTACGAGCAGTACTTC.

This chain connects TRBV7-2 to TRBJ2-5; D is undetermined. Germline V lookup: CDR1 SGHTA, CDR2 FQGNSA. The CDR3 runs 14 residues. Trimming took off 1 base at V and 1 base at J, with 7 bases between the two ends. The CDR3 reads CASSLGVFQETQYF. The CDR3 DNA is TGTGCCAGCAGCTTAGGCGTCTTCCAAGAGACCCAGTACTTC.

The rearrangement links TRBV9 to TRBJ2-7, with D unclear. This CDR3 spans 14 amino acids. Trimming removed 0 bases at V and 3 bases at J, with 10 bases between. CDR1 and CDR2 from the germline V gene are SGDLS and YYNGEE. CDR3 DNA sequence: TGTGCCAGCAGCGTAGACGCACAACACTACGAGCAGTACTTC. Amino acid sequence: CASSVDAQHYEQYF.

CDR3 bases: TGCGCCAGCAGCTTGGGACGGAGCTCTGGAAACACCATATATTTT. Its translation is CASSLGRSSGNTIYF. V usage is TRBV5-1 and J usage is TRBJ1-3; D ambiguous. This CDR3 is 15 amino acids long. Germline CDR1 reads SGHRS; CDR2 reads YFSETQ. Deletions cut 0 bases from V and 0 bases from J, with 7 bases between.

The rearrangement joins TRBV18 to TRBJ2-7; 7 bases are shared with TRBD1. Germline lookup yields CDR1 KGHSH and CDR2 LQKENI. The J segment lost 2 bases and the V segment lost 3 bases, leaving 4 bases of the junction unmatched. The CDR3 runs to 14 residues. The CDR3 protein is CASSPRDSTYEQYF. The CDR3 DNA reads as TGTGCCAGCTCACCTCGGGACAGCACCTACGAGCAGTACTTC.

The gene calls are TRBV4-2 and TRBJ2-5; TRBD1 matches at 12 bases. The CDR3 loop spans 16 amino acids. CDR1 LGHNA and CDR2 YNFKEQ come from the germline V gene. Trimming cost V 4 bases and J 1 base; bases outside gene matches: 4. This chain's CDR3 is CASSPGQGASQETQYF. The CDR3 nucleotides read TGTGCCAGCAGCCCGGGACAGGGGGCTAGCCAAGAGACCCAGTACTTC.

The V gene is TRBV13, the J gene TRBJ2-1; 7 positions match TRBD2. The CDR3 contains 14 residues. J lost 7 bases, V lost 3 bases, and 6 bases had no gene match. Germline-derived CDR1 and CDR2 are PRHDT and FYEKMQ (reference sequence). In nucleotides, the CDR3 is TGTGCCAGCAGCTTTGGACTAGACCGAAATGAGCAGTTCTTC. Translating it yields CASSFGLDRNEQFF.

This chain joins TRBV6-5 and TRBJ2-1; TRBD1 agrees at 7 bases. The CDR3 extends over 14 amino acids. CDR1 MNHEY and CDR2 SVGAGI come from the germline V gene. The ends lost 6 bases at V and 4 bases at J; junction bases unmatched: 6. Here the CDR3 reads CASRKGAAYNEQFF. The CDR3 DNA reads as TGTGCCAGCAGGAAGGGGGCCGCATACAATGAGCAGTTCTTC.

The chain uses TRBV10-3 and TRBJ1-2, with TRBD1 identical over 7 bases. V shed 6 bases and J 4 bases; nucleotides not matched to a gene: 14. Per the germline V gene, CDR1 is ENHRY and CDR2 is SYGVKD. This CDR3 is 16 amino acids long. The CDR3: CAIRVTGTETFYGYTF. CDR3 coding DNA: TGTGCCATCAGGGTAACTGGGACAGAAACGTTCTATGGCTACACCTTC.

This clone has just one count. The chain links TRBV28 to TRBJ2-7; TRBD2 matches at 9 bases. The CDR3 runs 12 residues. The germline V gene encodes CDR1 MDHEN and CDR2 SYDVKM. Trimming at V came to 6 bases and at J to 4 bases, leaving 1 base not matched to a gene. The CDR3 here is CASRTSGYEQYF. CDR3 in DNA: TGTGCCAGCAGGACTAGCGGTTACGAGCAGTACTTC.

This chain joins TRBV6-6 and TRBJ2-7; weak D call: TRBD1 (5 bases). Trimming removed 6 bases from V and 4 bases from J, with 16 bases in between. Germline CDR1 MNHNY, CDR2 SVGAGI (reference sequence). The length of the CDR3 is 14 residues. CDR3 amino acids: CASSYGARGYEQYF. The DNA of the CDR3 is TGTGCCAGCAGCTACGGCGCTAGGGGTTACGAGCAGTACTTC.

The V gene is TRBV7-3, the J gene TRBJ2-1; TRBD2 agrees at 8 bases. Trimming removed 4 bases from V and 8 bases from J; junction bases left unmatched: 7. Per germline, CDR1 SGHTA and CDR2 FQGTGA. The CDR3 runs to 14 residues. The CDR3: CASSSRGGRDEQFF. As DNA, the CDR3 is TGTGCCAGCAGCTCCCGGGGGGGCCGCGATGAGCAGTTCTTC.

The rearrangement uses TRBV30 and TRBJ1-2; 10 bases fit TRBD1. Germline CDR1 and CDR2: GTSNPN and SVGIG (reference sequence). This CDR3 has 13 amino acids. V trimming: 0 bases; J trimming: 8 bases; junction bases outside the gene matches: 3. The CDR3 bases are TGTGCCTGGAGTGTAGGGACAGGGGACGGCTACACCTTC. Amino acid sequence: CAWSVGTGDGYTF. Looking up the rest from reference TRBV30 and TRBJ1-2 gives the full variable domain: SQTIHQWPATLVQPVGSPLSLECTVEGTSNPNLYWYRQAAGRGLQLLFYSVGIGQISSEVPQNLSASRPQDRQFILSSKKLLLSDSGFYLCAWSVGTGDGYTFGSGTRLTVV.

CDR3 region: CASSRLGLDSANSNQPQHF. Written as DNA, the CDR3 is TGTGCCAGTAGTAGGTTGGGTCTGGACAGCGCAAATAGCAATCAGCCCCAGCATTTT. This rearrangement joins TRBV19 to TRBJ1-5, with a tentative D call TRBD1 (6 bases). V lost 4 bases and J lost 0, with 22 bases in between. Germline assignment: CDR1 LNHDA and CDR2 SQIVND (reference sequence). The CDR3 loop spans 19 amino acids. Together with reference TRBV19 and TRBJ1-5, the CDR3 gives the full variable domain: DGGITQSPKYLFRKEGQNVTLSCEQNLNHDAMYWYRQDPGQGLRLIYYSQIVNDFQKGDIAEGYSVSREKKESFPLTVTSAQKNPTAFYLCASSRLGLDSANSNQPQHFGDGTRLSIL.

Details on this clone: The sample carries other DNA sequences with the same CDR3. The rearrangement joins TRBV5-6 to TRBJ1-5; D is ambiguous. Germline CDR1 reads SGHDT; CDR2 reads YYEEEE. Trimming stripped 2 bases from V and 5 bases from J, with 8 bases between. This CDR3 is built from 13 residues. CDR3 sequence (DNA): TGTGCCAGCAGCTTAGCAAGATATCAGCCCCAGCATTTT. Translation: CASSLARYQPQHF.

This chain uses TRBV21-1 with TRBJ1-6; the table's D call TRBD1 went unverified against the DNA. TRBV21-1 is noted as a pseudogene. There are 14 residues in the CDR3. In DNA, the CDR3 is TGTGCCAGCAGATACGAGGGGGCTGTGTCACCCCTCCACTTT. As protein: CASRYEGAVSPLHF.

V is TRBV6-6 and J is TRBJ2-7; 7 bases line up with TRBD1. Trimming removed 6 bases from V and 5 bases from J; junction bases left unmatched: 7. Germline values: CDR1 MNHNY, CDR2 SVGAGI (reference sequence). The CDR3 sequence is 13 residues long. The CDR3 DNA reads TGTGCCAGCAGAGGGACAGCAAGCGACGAGCAGTACTTC. It specifies CASRGTASDEQYF.

The V gene is TRBV6-1, the J gene TRBJ2-7; tentative D call: TRBD1 (6 bases). The V gene's germline CDR1 is MNHNS and CDR2 SASEGT. The CDR3 loop spans 15 amino acids. V lost 2 bases and J 1 base, leaving 12 bases between the germline ends. For the CDR3, the DNA is TGTGCCAGCAGTGAACTGGGACATCCATCCTACGAGCAGTACTTC. It translates to CASSELGHPSYEQYF.